Below, 15 T cell receptor beta chains from the same sample are listed, as sequenced in a study of T cell repertoires in cytomegalovirus infection. MiXCR, applied by TCRdb to the reads, yields one record per CDR3 protein. The data show under 200,000 distinct CDR3 sequences, less than 9.5% seen once. Sequenced sample: PBMCs. All receptors derive from a human donor in good health (CMV status not recorded). Some clones in this sample may be carry-over from other donors' samples.

This clonotype was detected only a few times. The V and J genes are TRBV20-1 and TRBJ1-2, with D tentatively TRBD1 (5 bases). Trimming stripped 0 bases from V and 2 bases from J, with 13 bases between. Germline V gene data show CDR1 as DFQATT and CDR2 as SNEGSKA (reference sequence). This CDR3 contains 15 residues. This CDR3 is CSARDWGGTNYGYTF. The CDR3 DNA reads as TGCAGTGCTAGAGATTGGGGCGGGACGAACTATGGCTACACCTTC.

This clonotype was detected many times. The rearrangement uses TRBV7-8 and TRBJ1-6; 12 nucleotides match TRBD1. Germline loops: CDR1 SGHVS, CDR2 FQNEAQ. The CDR3 is 18 amino acids. V was clipped by 5 bases and J by 10 bases; unmatched bases: 15. CDR3 sequence reads: CASSGRGQGALMRSPLHF. The CDR3 DNA follows: TGTGCCAGCAGCGGGAGGGGACAGGGGGCTTTGATGAGATCACCCCTCCACTTT.

This clonotype was observed a handful of times. This chain connects TRBV6-1 to TRBJ2-5, with a weak D call TRBD1 (6 bases). The CDR3 is made up of 14 amino acids. Germline CDR1 and CDR2: MNHNS and SASEGT. Trimming left V 2 bases short and J 5 bases short, with 12 bases between. Written as DNA, the CDR3 is TGTGCCAGCAGTGAATGGGACACCCAGGAGACCCAGTACTTC. Amino acids: CASSEWDTQETQYF.

This clonotype was observed a handful of times. This chain connects TRBV7-3 to TRBJ2-3; possible D gene TRBD2, 6 bases. This CDR3 has 14 residues. Trimming removed 4 bases from V and 5 bases from J, with 13 bases in between. Germline-derived CDR1 and CDR2 are SGHTA and FQGTGA. CDR3 region: CASSSTRPGDTQYF. The CDR3 nucleotides are TGTGCCAGCAGCTCGACTAGACCTGGAGATACGCAGTATTTT.

In this sample, this clonotype turned up many times. This chain uses TRBV28 with TRBJ2-1; 12 bases line up with TRBD2. The CDR3 consists of 16 residues. V shed 4 bases and J 4 bases; nucleotides not matched to a gene: 5. Germline-derived CDR1 and CDR2 are MDHEN and SYDVKM. Written as DNA, the CDR3 is TGTGCCAGCAGTTCTAGCGGGGGGGCCTCTTACAATGAGCAGTTCTTC. Its translation: CASSSSGGASYNEQFF.

Note on this clonotype: With a much larger clone just one base away, this may be a read error. This sequence joins TRBV7-9 and TRBJ1-4; D not resolved. CDR3 length equals 15 residues. The germline CDR1 and CDR2 sequences are SEHNR and FQNEAQ (reference sequence). Trimming removed 5 bases at V and 4 bases at J, with 14 bases between. CDR3 in DNA: TGTGCCAGCAGCCCCGGGATGGTTTATAATGAAAAACTGTTTTTT. This encodes CASSPGMVYNEKLFF.

This clonotype occurred a few times. This sequence joins TRBV20-1 and TRBJ2-1; D not resolved. The CDR3 runs to 10 residues. V gave up 7 bases and J gave up 8 bases, with 9 bases separating them. The germline V gene encodes CDR1 DFQATT and CDR2 SNEGSKA (reference sequence). CDR3 residues: CSGVAYEQFF. CDR3 sequence (DNA): TGCAGTGGCGTGGCGTATGAGCAGTTCTTC.

This clonotype was detected only once. The gene calls are TRBV7-6 and TRBJ1-3; no firm D call. CDR1 SGHVS and CDR2 FNYEAQ come from the germline V gene. This CDR3 is built from 16 residues. V lost 0 bases and J lost 0, with 9 bases in between. CDR3 amino acids: CASSLAGVPSGNTIYF. The CDR3 DNA reads as TGTGCCAGCAGCTTAGCGGGTGTGCCCTCTGGAAACACCATATATTTT.

This clonotype was seen many times. This chain joins TRBV28 and TRBJ1-1; D is ambiguous. CDR1 MDHEN and CDR2 SYDVKM come from the germline V gene. The germline V and J ends were trimmed by 6 bases and 6 bases, with 11 bases remaining between them. The length of the CDR3 is 12 residues. DNA of the CDR3: TGTGCCAGCAGCCCTCTCTTTTCTGAAGCTTTCTTT. Translation: CASSPLFSEAFF. The entire variable domain, with the rest obtained from reference TRBV28 and TRBJ1-1, is as follows: DVKVTQSSRYLVKRTGEKVFLECVQDMDHENMFWYRQDPGLGLRLIYFSYDVKMKEKGDIPEGYSVSREKKERFSLILESASTNQTSMYLCASSPLFSEAFFGQGTRLTVV.

This clonotype was seen repeatedly, ten times or more. The rearrangement joins TRBV7-3 to TRBJ2-3; maybe TRBD2 (5 bases). Deletions cut 3 bases from V and 5 bases from J, with 9 bases between. CDR3 length: 13 residues. Germline V gene lookup returns CDR1 SGHTA and CDR2 FQGTGA. The chain's CDR3 is CASSLREGDTQYF. CDR3 nucleotide sequence: TGTGCCAGCAGCTTGAGGGAAGGAGATACGCAGTATTTT. Drawing the rest from reference TRBV7-3 and TRBJ2-3, the complete variable domain is GAGVSQTPSNKVTEKGKYVELRCDPISGHTALYWYRQSLGQGPEFLIYFQGTGAADDSGLPNDRFFAVRPEGSVSTLKIQRTERGDSAVYLCASSLREGDTQYFGPGTRLTVL.

The J gene is TRBJ2-5, the V gene TRBV4-3, with TRBD2 matching over 7 bases. Per the germline V gene, CDR1 is LGHNA and CDR2 is YSLEER. There are 15 residues in the CDR3. Losses at the gene ends were 1 base for V and 0 bases for J; bases not matched to a gene: 2. CDR3 region: CASSQGLADQETQYF. The CDR3, as DNA: TGCGCCAGCAGCCAAGGGCTAGCGGACCAAGAGACCCAGTACTTC.

This clonotype was seen a few times. The chain joins TRBV4-3 to TRBJ2-2; 10 bases are shared with TRBD2. There are 16 residues in the CDR3. V lost 3 bases and J lost 3; bases outside the gene matches: 4. Germline V gives CDR1 LGHNA, CDR2 YSLEER. The CDR3 nucleotides are TGCGCCAGCAGCCAGAGCGGGAGGGCCGACACCGGGGAGCTGTTTTTT. Encoded protein: CASSQSGRADTGELFF.

V gene TRBV25-1 combines with J gene TRBJ2-1, with 11 positions matching TRBD2. Per the germline V gene, CDR1 is MGHDK and CDR2 is SYGVNS. V shed 7 bases, J shed 2 bases, and the junction held 28 bases outside the gene matches. The CDR3 has 23 residues. The CDR3 coding sequence is TGTGCCAGCACAGATCTCGGACTAGCGGGCAGAACTCACCGACTGTTTACCTACAATGAGCAGTTCTTC. As protein: CASTDLGLAGRTHRLFTYNEQFF.

This clonotype was counted ten times or more. The rearrangement joins TRBV2 to TRBJ2-5, with 11 bases lining up with TRBD1. This CDR3 comprises 13 residues. V gave up 9 bases and J gave up 2 bases; unmatched junction bases: 2. Germline V lookup: CDR1 SNHLY, CDR2 FYNNEI. The CDR3 region is CARRDRGQETQYF. CDR3 DNA: TGTGCCAGACGGGACAGGGGGCAAGAGACCCAGTACTTC. Filled out from reference TRBV2 and TRBJ2-5, the complete variable domain reads EPEVTQTPSHQVTQMGQEVILRCVPISNHLYFYWYRQILGQKVEFLVSFYNNEISEKSEIFDDQFSVERPDGSNFTLKIRSTKLEDSAMYFCARRDRGQETQYFGPGTRLLVL.

This clonotype appeared many times. V gene TRBV10-3 combines with J gene TRBJ1-4, with 8 bases lining up with TRBD1. The CDR3 is 19 residues long. Germline assignment: CDR1 ENHRY and CDR2 SYGVKD. V gave up 5 bases and J gave up 0 bases; unmatched junction bases: 14. The CDR3 spells CAISPYLQGGTATNEKLFF. The CDR3 region has the DNA TGTGCCATCAGTCCGTATTTACAGGGGGGTACGGCAACTAATGAAAAACTGTTTTTT.